The 10 T cell receptor beta chains listed next were all sequenced from one sample in a study of a mutant IDH1 vaccine in newly diagnosed glioma. Time point described: week 5, during vaccination. Doses consisted of 300 ug of mutant IDH1 20-mer peptide each, paired with topical imiquimod. TCRdb keeps only in-frame clones here, not all; method: immunoSEQ multiplex PCR. The repertoire consists of 45,000 to 70,000 clones, with around 81% occurring once and the leading ten covering 3% to 4%. The antigens these receptors bind are not known. The material was PBMCs, obtained from a glioma patient whose treatment included an IDH1 peptide vaccine. The receptors stem from a man younger than 40 with glioma.

The chain uses TRBV6-5 and TRBJ2-3; D is uncertain. The germline V gene encodes CDR1 MNHEY and CDR2 SVGAGI. The CDR3 has 14 amino acids. V was shortened by 2 bases and J by 0 bases, with 6 bases between the two germline ends. The DNA for the CDR3 is TGTGCCAGCAGTTACGTCCAGAGCACAGATACGCAGTATTTT. This gives the protein CASSYVQSTDTQYF.

The V and J genes are TRBV5-8 and TRBJ2-2, with D possibly matching TRBD2 (5 bases). Between the trimmed V and J ends, which lost 8 bases and 6 bases, there was a span of 11 bases. The CDR3 covers 12 residues. The germline CDR1 and CDR2 sequences are SGHTS and YDEGEE. As DNA, the CDR3 is TGTGCCAGTGGGTCCGGGGCCGGGGAGCTGTTTTTT. It yields the protein CASGSGAGELFF. The full variable domain, its missing parts supplied by reference TRBV5-8 and TRBJ2-2, is EAGVTQSPTHLIKTRGQQATLRCSPISGHTSVYWYQQALGLGLQFLLWYDEGEERNRGNFPPRFSGRQFPNYSSELNVNALELEDSALYLCASGSGAGELFFGEGSRLTVL.

There are a few counts of this clone. CDR3 region: CASSLLGRFSYTEAFF. The CDR3 DNA is TGCGCCAGCAGCTTGTTGGGAAGGTTCTCGTATACTGAAGCTTTCTTT. The chain is built from TRBV5-1 and TRBJ1-1; D remains unclear. This CDR3 has 16 residues. The V gene lost 1 base and the J gene lost 5 bases, with 18 bases spanning the gap. Germline V gene sequence: CDR1 SGHRS, CDR2 YFSETQ.

The rearrangement links TRBV11-2 to TRBJ1-3; D unclear. The CDR3 spans 13 residues. Trimming took 1 base from V and 0 from J, leaving 1 base between them. Per the germline V gene, CDR1 is SGHAT and CDR2 is FQNNGV. The CDR3 is CASSLGSGNTIYF. CDR3 coding DNA: TGTGCCAGCAGCTTAGGCTCTGGAAACACCATATATTTT. Full variable domain (outside the CDR3, taken from reference TRBV11-2 and TRBJ1-3): EAGVAQSPRYKIIEKRQSVAFWCNPISGHATLYWYQQILGQGPKLLIQFQNNGVVDDSQLPKDRFSAERLKGVDSTLKIQPAKLEDSAVYLCASSLGSGNTIYFGEGSWLTVV.

V and J are TRBV11-2 and TRBJ2-2, with 8 bases that match TRBD1. V shed 5 bases and J 1 base; nucleotides not matched to a gene: 3. The CDR3 runs to 15 residues. Germline V gives CDR1 SGHAT, CDR2 FQNNGV. Here the CDR3 DNA reads TGTGCCAGCAGCGTCGGGACAGGGAACACCGGGGAGCTGTTTTTT. This codes for CASSVGTGNTGELFF.

J is TRBJ1-1 and V is TRBV6-6; maybe TRBD1 (6 bases). The germline V gene has CDR1 MNHNY and CDR2 SVGAGI (reference sequence). This CDR3 has 13 residues. The V end lost 6 bases, the J end lost 8 bases, and 16 bases lay between the germline ends. Written as DNA, the CDR3 is TGTGCCAGCAGCGCCAGGACAGTCCCAGAAGCTTTCTTT. It translates to CASSARTVPEAFF.

The V and J genes are TRBV7-9 and TRBJ2-1, with D hard to call. CDR3 length equals 15 residues. V was cut by 5 bases and J by 0 bases, with 11 bases left in between. Germline lookup yields CDR1 SEHNR and CDR2 FQNEAQ (reference sequence). The CDR3 DNA reads TGTGCCAGCAGCCCAGTTAGGAGCTCCTACAATGAGCAGTTCTTC. Encoded protein: CASSPVRSSYNEQFF.

As to this clone: At the DNA level, this CDR3 is encoded by other sequences in the same sample as well. The chain employs TRBV9 and TRBJ2-2; tentatively, D is TRBD2 (5 bases). Germline lookup yields CDR1 SGDLS and CDR2 YYNGEE. Trimming stripped 0 bases from V and 4 bases from J, with 7 bases between. The CDR3 is made up of 14 amino acids. The CDR3 spells CASSVGGGTGELFF. The CDR3 DNA reads TGTGCCAGCAGCGTAGGAGGAGGCACCGGGGAGCTGTTTTTT.

The rearrangement joins TRBV29-1 to TRBJ1-2; D may be TRBD1 (5 bases). V shed 5 bases and J shed 4 bases, with 8 bases lying between them. The germline V gene encodes CDR1 SQVTM and CDR2 ANQGSEA. This CDR3 is 11 amino acids long. CDR3 sequence reads: CSVRGSYGYTF. The CDR3 bases are TGCAGCGTTAGGGGATCCTATGGCTACACCTTC.

The chain links TRBV27 to TRBJ2-3; 11 bases map to TRBD2. The trim removed 5 bases at V and 3 bases at J, leaving 7 bases unmatched. The CDR3 spans 16 residues. The V gene's germline CDR1 is MNHEY and CDR2 SMNVEV (reference sequence). The CDR3 spells CASSPGLAGFTDTQYF. CDR3 nucleotide sequence: TGTGCCAGCAGTCCAGGACTAGCGGGCTTTACAGATACGCAGTATTTT.